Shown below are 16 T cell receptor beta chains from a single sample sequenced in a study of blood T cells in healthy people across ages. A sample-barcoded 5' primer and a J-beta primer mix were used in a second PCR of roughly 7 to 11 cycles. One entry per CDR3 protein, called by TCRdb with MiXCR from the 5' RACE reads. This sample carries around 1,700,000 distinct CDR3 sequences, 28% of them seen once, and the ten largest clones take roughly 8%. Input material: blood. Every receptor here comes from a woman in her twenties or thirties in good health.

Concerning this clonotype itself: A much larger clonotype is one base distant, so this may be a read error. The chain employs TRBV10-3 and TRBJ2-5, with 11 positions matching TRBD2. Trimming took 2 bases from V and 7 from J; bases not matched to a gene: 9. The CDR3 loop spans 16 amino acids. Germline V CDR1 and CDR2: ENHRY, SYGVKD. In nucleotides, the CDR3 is TGTGCCATCAGTGAGCCGCTAGCGGGAGGTGGGGGGACCCAGTACTTC. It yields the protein CAISEPLAGGGGTQYF.

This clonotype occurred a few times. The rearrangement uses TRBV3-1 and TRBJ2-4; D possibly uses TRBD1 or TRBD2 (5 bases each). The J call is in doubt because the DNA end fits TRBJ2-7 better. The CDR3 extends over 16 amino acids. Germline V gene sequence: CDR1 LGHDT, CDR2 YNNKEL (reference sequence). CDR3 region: CASSQEGTETQDEQYF. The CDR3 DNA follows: TGTGCCAGCAGCCAAGAAGGGACCGAGACTCAGGACGAGCAGTACTTC.

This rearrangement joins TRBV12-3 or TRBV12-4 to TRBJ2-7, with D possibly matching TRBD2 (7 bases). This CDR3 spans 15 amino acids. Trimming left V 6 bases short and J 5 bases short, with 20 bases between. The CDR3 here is CASSQGGAGRHEQYF. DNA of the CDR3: TGTGCCAGCAGCCAAGGGGGGGCAGGGAGACACGAGCAGTACTTC.

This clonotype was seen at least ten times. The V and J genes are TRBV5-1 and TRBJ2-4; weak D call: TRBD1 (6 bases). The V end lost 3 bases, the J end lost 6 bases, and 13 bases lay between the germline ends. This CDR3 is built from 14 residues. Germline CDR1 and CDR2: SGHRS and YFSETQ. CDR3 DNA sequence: TGCGCCAGCAGCTCTCAGGGGAACGGAAACATTCAGTACTTC. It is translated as CASSSQGNGNIQYF. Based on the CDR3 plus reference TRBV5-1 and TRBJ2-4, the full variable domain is KAGVTQTPRYLIKTRGQQVTLSCSPISGHRSVSWYQQTPGQGLQFLFEYFSETQRNKGNFPGRFSGRQFSNSRSEMNVSTLELGDSALYLCASSSQGNGNIQYFGAGTRLSVL.

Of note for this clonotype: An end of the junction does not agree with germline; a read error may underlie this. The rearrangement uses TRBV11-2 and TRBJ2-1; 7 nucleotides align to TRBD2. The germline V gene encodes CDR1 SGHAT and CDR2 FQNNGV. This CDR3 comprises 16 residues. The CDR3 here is CASSVDAGLVRGEQFF. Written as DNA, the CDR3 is TGTGCCAGCAGCGTAGATGCCGGACTAGTTCGGGGTGAGCAGTTCTTC.

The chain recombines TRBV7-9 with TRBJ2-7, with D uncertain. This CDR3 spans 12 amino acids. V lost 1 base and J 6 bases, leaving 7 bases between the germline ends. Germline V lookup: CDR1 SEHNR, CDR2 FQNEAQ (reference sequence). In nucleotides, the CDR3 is TGTGCCAGCAGCTTAGAGTCTGCCGAGCAGTACTTC. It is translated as CASSLESAEQYF. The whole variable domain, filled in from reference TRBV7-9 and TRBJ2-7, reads DTGVSQNPRHKITKRGQNVTFRCDPISEHNRLYWYRQTLGQGPEFLTYFQNEAQLEKSRLLSDRFSAERPKGSFSTLEIQRTEQGDSAMYLCASSLESAEQYFGPGTRLTVT.

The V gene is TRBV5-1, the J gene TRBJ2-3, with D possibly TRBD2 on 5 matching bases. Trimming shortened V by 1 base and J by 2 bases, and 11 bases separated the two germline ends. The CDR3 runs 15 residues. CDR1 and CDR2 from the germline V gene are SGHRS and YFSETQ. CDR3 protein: CASSLRGLNTDTQYF. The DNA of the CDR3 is TGCGCCAGCAGCTTGAGAGGGCTGAACACAGATACGCAGTATTTT.

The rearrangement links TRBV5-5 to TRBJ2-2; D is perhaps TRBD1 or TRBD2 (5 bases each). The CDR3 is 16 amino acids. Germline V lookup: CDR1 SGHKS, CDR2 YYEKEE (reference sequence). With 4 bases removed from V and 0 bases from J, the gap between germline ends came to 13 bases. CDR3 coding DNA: TGTGCCAGCAGCCCAGCCGGGACCGCGAACACCGGGGAGCTGTTTTTT. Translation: CASSPAGTANTGELFF.

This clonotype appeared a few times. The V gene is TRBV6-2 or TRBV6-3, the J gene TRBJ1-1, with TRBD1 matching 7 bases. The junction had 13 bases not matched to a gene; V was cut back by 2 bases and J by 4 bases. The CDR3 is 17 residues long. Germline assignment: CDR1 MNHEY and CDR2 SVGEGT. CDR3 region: CASSYPTGNALVTEAFF. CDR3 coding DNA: TGTGCCAGCAGTTACCCGACAGGGAACGCATTGGTCACTGAAGCTTTCTTT.

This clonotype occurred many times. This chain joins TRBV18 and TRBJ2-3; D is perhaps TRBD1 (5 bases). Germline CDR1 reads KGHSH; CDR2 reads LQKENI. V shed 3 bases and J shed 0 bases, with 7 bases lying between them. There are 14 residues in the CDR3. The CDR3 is CASSPPGSTDTQYF. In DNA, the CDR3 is TGTGCCAGCTCACCCCCAGGGAGCACAGATACGCAGTATTTT.

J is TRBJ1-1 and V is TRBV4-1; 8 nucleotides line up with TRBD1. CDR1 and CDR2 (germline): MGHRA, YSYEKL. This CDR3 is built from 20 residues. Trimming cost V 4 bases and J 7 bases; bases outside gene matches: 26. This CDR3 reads CASSLSSGQGARDRPFEAFF. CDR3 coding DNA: TGCGCCAGCAGCCTATCATCGGGGCAGGGGGCGAGAGATAGACCCTTTGAAGCTTTCTTT.

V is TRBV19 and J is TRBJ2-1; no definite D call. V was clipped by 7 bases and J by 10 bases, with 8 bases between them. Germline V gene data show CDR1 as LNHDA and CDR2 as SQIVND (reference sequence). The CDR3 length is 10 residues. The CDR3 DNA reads TGTGCCAGTAAGGGCAGGGAGCAGTTCTTC. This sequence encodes CASKGREQFF.

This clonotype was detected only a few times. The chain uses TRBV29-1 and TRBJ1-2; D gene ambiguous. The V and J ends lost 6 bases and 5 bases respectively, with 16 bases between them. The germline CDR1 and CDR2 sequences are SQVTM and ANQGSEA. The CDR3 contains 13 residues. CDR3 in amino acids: CSVTRGPNYGYTF. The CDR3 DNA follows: TGCAGCGTGACGAGAGGACCGAATTATGGCTACACCTTC.

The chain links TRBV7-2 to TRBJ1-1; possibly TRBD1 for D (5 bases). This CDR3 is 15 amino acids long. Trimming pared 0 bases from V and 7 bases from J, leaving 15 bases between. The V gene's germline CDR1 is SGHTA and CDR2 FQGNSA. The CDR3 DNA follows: TGTGCCAGCAGCTTAGCTTGGGGGAGGGTTAATGAAGCTTTCTTT. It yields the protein CASSLAWGRVNEAFF.

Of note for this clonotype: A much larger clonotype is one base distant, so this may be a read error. The CDR3 protein is CAISESGPSRGCTF. CDR3 nucleotides: TGTGCCATCAGTGAGTCCGGGCCGTCGAGAGGCTGCACCTTC. The chain joins TRBV10-3 to TRBJ1-2; D remains ambiguous. Germline CDR1 is ENHRY and CDR2 is SYGVKD. The CDR3 extends over 14 amino acids.

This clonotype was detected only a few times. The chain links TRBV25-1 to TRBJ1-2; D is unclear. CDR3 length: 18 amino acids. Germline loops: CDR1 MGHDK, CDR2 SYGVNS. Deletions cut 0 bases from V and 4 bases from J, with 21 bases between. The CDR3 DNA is TGTGCCAGCAGTGAATATGCGGGGTCAATGCAGGTTGGCTATGGCTACACCTTC. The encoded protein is CASSEYAGSMQVGYGYTF.